This T cell receptor beta chain was documented in a study of blood T cell repertoires in COVID-19. Clones were read by immunoSEQ multiplex PCR, and TCRdb kept only the in-frame ones, dropping some. The sample lists 190,000 or so clones, about 81% occurring once. This clone was observed a few times. The source material was peripheral blood. This sequence originates from a woman at least 80 years old with COVID-19, enrolled during active disease.

The CDR3 nucleotides read TGTGCCAGAAGCTCGGGACAGACGGGTGGTCAAGAGGGGTACTTC. This encodes CARSSGQTGGQEGYF. V and J are TRBV5-3 and TRBJ2-7; 7 bases match TRBD1. TRBV5-3 is noted as an ORF with a role that remains uncertain. The CDR3 extends over 15 amino acids. J lost 12 bases, V lost 3 bases, and 18 bases had no gene match.